A selection of T cell receptor beta chains follows, all from one sample in a study of blood T cell repertoires in COVID-19. The data were produced by immunoSEQ multiplex PCR, yet TCRdb's version contains in-frame clones alone and is incomplete. The sample holds over 85,000 clones; around nine tenths are singletons and the top ten take roughly 5.4%. The sequencing sample was made of peripheral blood. The receptors come from a man aged 40-55 years with acute or convalescent COVID-19. Both conserved end residues are part of each CDR3. D genes are given only for firm matches. Expanded clones are given a class, and other clones once, few, many or no size at all.

len | abundance | j_gene | d_gene | v_gene | CDR3aa | CDR3nt
13 | - | TRBJ1-1 | TRBD1 | TRBV27 | CASRDRANTEAFF | TGTGCCAGCAGGGACAGGGCAAACACTGAAGCTTTCTTT
14 | - | TRBJ2-1 | TRBD2 | TRBV5-1 | CASSLGLASDEQFF | TGCGCCAGCAGCTTGGGACTAGCCAGCGATGAGCAGTTCTTC
15 | - | TRBJ2-5 | TRBD1 | TRBV4-2 | CASSQGTGDGETQYF | TGTGCCAGCAGCCAGGGGACAGGGGATGGGGAGACCCAGTACTTC
16 | - | TRBJ2-7 | TRBD1 | TRBV6-1 | CASSDSGTGGYYEQYF | TGTGCCAGCAGTGATTCCGGGACAGGGGGTTACTACGAGCAGTACTTC
16 | - | TRBJ1-5 | - | TRBV11-2 | CASSLELQGSGQPQHF | TGTGCCAGCAGCTTAGAGCTACAGGGTTCCGGACAGCCCCAGCATTTT
19 | - | TRBJ1-6 | - | TRBV21-1 | CASSSPGQWFNSYNSPLHF | TGTGCCAGCAGCAGTCCGGGACAGTGGTTTAACTCTTATAATTCACCCCTCCACTTT
16 | - | TRBJ1-3 | TRBD1 | TRBV6-5 | CASSYQAGGSGNTIYF | TGTGCCAGCAGTTACCAGGCAGGGGGCTCTGGAAACACCATATATTTT
17 | - | TRBJ2-1 | TRBD2 | TRBV11-3 | CASSFSATSEKGNEQFF | TGTGCCAGCAGCTTTTCGGCCACTAGCGAGAAGGGCAATGAGCAGTTCTTC
15 | few | TRBJ1-2 | TRBD1 | TRBV6-4 | CASSLEGQGVYGYTF | TGTGCCAGCAGCCTTGAGGGACAGGGTGTCTATGGCTACACCTTC
17 | - | TRBJ2-1 | - | TRBV4-3 | CASSQDSGQGSYNEQFF | TGCGCCAGCAGCCAAGATTCTGGGCAGGGCTCCTACAATGAGCAGTTCTTC
15 | - | TRBJ2-5 | - | TRBV7-9 | CASSRSQGTQETQYF | TGTGCCAGCAGCCGATCACAGGGTACCCAAGAGACCCAGTACTTC
18 | - | TRBJ1-5 | TRBD1 | TRBV7-9 | CASSLYFGTGNSNQPQHF | TGTGCCAGCAGCTTATATTTCGGGACAGGCAATAGCAATCAGCCCCAGCATTTT
12 | - | TRBJ1-5 | - | TRBV12-3/TRBV12-4 | CASSLSGQPQHF | TGTGCCAGCAGTTTATCTGGCCAGCCCCAGCATTTT
13 | - | TRBJ1-2 | - | TRBV30 | CAGSRGTNYGYTF | TGTGCCGGCTCCCGGGGAACCAACTATGGCTACACCTTC
17 | - | TRBJ1-4 | - | TRBV5-1 | CASRGTGKGATNEKLFF | TGCGCCAGCAGAGGAACGGGGAAGGGCGCGACTAATGAAAAACTGTTTTTT
15 | - | TRBJ2-4 | - | TRBV19 | CASSSGPRAKNIQYF | TGTGCCAGTAGTAGCGGCCCCCGGGCCAAAAACATTCAGTACTTC
15 | - | TRBJ2-1 | TRBD1 | TRBV5-1 | CASSLARTGVNEQFF | TGCGCCAGCAGCTTGGCCCGGACAGGGGTCAATGAGCAGTTCTTC
14 | few | TRBJ2-2 | TRBD1 | TRBV5-1 | CASSLPRTGGELFF | TGCGCCAGCAGCCTCCCCCGGACAGGCGGGGAGCTGTTTTTT
16 | once | TRBJ2-7 | - | TRBV12-2 | CASRLAYATFSYEQYF | TGTGCAAGTCGCTTAGCGTACGCTACCTTCTCCTACGAGCAGTACTTC
16 | - | TRBJ1-1 | TRBD1 | TRBV5-6 | CASNTMTGTGNAEAFF | TGTGCCAGCAACACTATGACCGGGACAGGGAATGCTGAAGCTTTCTTT
16 | - | TRBJ1-4 | TRBD1 | TRBV19 | CASSTFYRGTNEKLFF | TGTGCCAGTAGTACCTTTTACAGGGGAACTAATGAAAAACTGTTTTTT
16 | - | TRBJ1-6 | - | TRBV5-1 | CASSWGQGVDNSPLHF | TGCGCCAGCAGCTGGGGTCAGGGCGTCGATAATTCACCCCTCCACTTT
12 | once | TRBJ2-1 | - | TRBV12-3/TRBV12-4 | CASSAPTGKQFF | TGTGCCAGCAGTGCCCCCACAGGGAAGCAGTTCTTC
15 | - | TRBJ2-3 | TRBD2 | TRBV11-2 | CASSLALAGGDTQYF | TGTGCCAGCAGCTTAGCCCTAGCGGGGGGAGATACGCAGTATTTT
14 | - | TRBJ1-5 | - | TRBV7-2 | CASSFGQLDQPQHF | TGTGCCAGCAGCTTTGGACAGCTCGATCAGCCCCAGCATTTT
17 | - | TRBJ1-1 | - | TRBV27 | CASSSPGRAGWNTEAFF | TGTGCCAGCAGTTCCCCAGGGAGGGCGGGATGGAACACTGAAGCTTTCTTT
17 | - | TRBJ2-1 | TRBD2 | TRBV11-2 | CASSSQNLAGGINEQFF | TGTGCCAGCAGCTCCCAGAACCTAGCGGGAGGAATCAATGAGCAGTTCTTC
15 | - | TRBJ2-6 | - | TRBV18 | CASSQDRLGANVLTF | TGTGCCAGCTCACAAGACAGGCTTGGGGCCAACGTCCTGACTTTC
16 | - | TRBJ1-2 | TRBD1 | TRBV7-9 | CASSASTGVGNYGYTF | TGTGCCAGCAGCGCCTCTACAGGGGTTGGTAACTATGGCTACACCTTC
16 | - | TRBJ2-1 | TRBD2 | TRBV19 | CASSMVGSGGADEQFF | TGTGCCAGTAGTATGGTTGGTAGCGGGGGGGCGGATGAGCAGTTCTTC
15 | few | TRBJ1-2 | - | TRBV30 | CAWRPFLGSLYGYTF | TGTGCCTGGAGGCCCTTCCTGGGCAGCCTCTATGGCTACACCTTC
14 | - | TRBJ1-2 | - | TRBV27 | CASSFRGGKYGYTF | TGTGCCAGCAGTTTCCGCGGGGGGAAATATGGCTACACCTTC
10 | once | TRBJ1-4 | - | TRBV5-8 | CASSYQVVFF | TGTGCCAGCAGCTACCAGGTGGTGTTTTTT